Described below is a single T cell receptor beta chain sequence and its context. Only in-frame clones appear in the TCRdb table, and some are missing; sequencing was by immunoSEQ multiplex PCR. The profile shows some 290,000 clones, 80% to 90% of them singletons. Enrollment of patients from Seattle took place during active infection, with longitudinal follow-up. The data belong to a study of blood T cell repertoires in COVID-19. Study at large: Researchers got acute and convalescent COVID-19 samples from the United States, Italy and Spain. From T cells, B-cell-depleted T cells, or PBMCs came the material, which was cDNA or gDNA.

CDR3 length: 14 residues. CDR1 and CDR2 (germline): MGHRA, YSYEKL. Between the trimmed V and J ends, which lost 0 bases and 4 bases, there was a span of 10 bases. The TCR was taken from a woman in her twenties or thirties with COVID-19, enrolled during active disease. The sequencing input was peripheral blood. The chain has TRBV4-1 and TRBJ2-7; D perhaps matches TRBD2 (5 bases). The CDR3 bases are TGCGCCAGCAGCCAAGAAGTGGAGGTTTACGAGCAGTACTTC. Amino acid sequence: CASSQEVEVYEQYF.